This T cell receptor (beta chain) was recovered during a study of STAT5B mutations in CD4+ large granular lymphocyte leukemia. Study-wide results and limits: Patient CD4-sorted repertoires looked more clonal than healthy CD4+ repertoires, even without putative leukemic clones. 8/27 top patient clones versus 2/35 control clones were TRBV06-family. No patients shared main leukemic clonotypes, though about 25% appeared at low frequency elsewhere.

The survey-level immunoSEQ assay was used. Data came from immunoSEQ multiplex PCR; TCRdb stores just in-frame clones and leaves some out. This sample yields some 34,000 clones, of which about three quarters are seen a single time; about 2.3% belongs to the top ten. This CDR3 contains 18 residues. The V gene's germline CDR1 is MNHNS and CDR2 SASEGT. V was trimmed by 3 bases and J by 1 base, leaving 21 bases between them. In regard to this clone: Its antigen is not known.

The sequenced material came from CD4+ T cells from blood buffy coats. This TCR came from a human donor in good health. This chain uses TRBV6-1 with TRBJ1-1; D gene uncertain. CDR3 residues: CASSDPTLALHGNTEAFF. In DNA form, the CDR3 reads TGTGCCAGCAGTGACCCTACACTGGCCCTCCATGGGAACACTGAAGCTTTCTTT.